This T cell receptor beta chain stems from a study of blood T cell repertoires in COVID-19. V lost 4 bases, J lost 3 bases, and 3 bases stayed unmatched. CDR3 length: 14 amino acids. Germline V lookup: CDR1 SGHRS, CDR2 YFSETQ. The method was immunoSEQ multiplex PCR; TCRdb's version includes in-frame clones alone and lacks a portion of them. The profile shows approximately 190,000 clones, 70% to 90% of them singletons. The rearrangement uses TRBV5-1 and TRBJ2-5; 10 bases are a match to TRBD1. The sequencing input was peripheral blood. The TCR originated in a woman between 40 and 55 years old who had recovered from COVID-19. The CDR3: CASSHGQGEETQYF. DNA for the CDR3: TGCGCCAGCAGCCACGGACAGGGGGAAGAGACCCAGTACTTC.